This T cell receptor (beta chain) was identified during a study of blood T cell repertoires in COVID-19. Overall study context: COVID-19 samples from acute and convalescent phases originated in the United States, Italy and Spain. T cells, B-cell-depleted T cells, or PBMCs supplied cDNA or gDNA.

Germline CDR1 reads SGHVS; CDR2 reads FQNEAQ. Trimming took 1 base from V and 1 from J, leaving 5 bases between them. The CDR3 length is 14 residues. Original processing methods: Amplifying reference gene primers gave estimates of nucleated cell counts. Clones were sequenced by immunoSEQ multiplex PCR, and TCRdb holds only the in-frame ones, with some missing. V, J and clone size were drawn from that table, and D and trimming were deduced from the DNA. Here the sample spans fewer than 200,000 clones, over 80% being singletons. The TCR comes from a woman aged 50 to 60 with acute or convalescent COVID-19. V gene TRBV7-8 combines with J gene TRBJ1-5; D gene unclear. The sequenced material came from peripheral blood. The CDR3 here is CASSLGQSNQPQHF. The CDR3 region has the DNA TGTGCCAGCAGCTTAGGGCAGAGCAATCAGCCCCAGCATTTT.